Following are 4 T cell receptor beta chains from one sample sequenced in a study of blood T cells in healthy people across ages. The use of a sample-barcoded 5' primer and a J-beta primer mix characterized a second PCR of roughly 7 to 12 cycles. Via MiXCR, TCRdb re-called the 5' RACE reads, giving one row per CDR3 protein. The sample shows about 1.1 million distinct CDR3 sequences, more than 30% of them seen only once. The sequenced sample consisted of blood. The receptors here all came from a man aged 18 to 29 in good health.

The chain combines TRBV30 with TRBJ1-2; D is ambiguous. Trimming removed 5 bases from V and 2 bases from J, with 9 bases in between. CDR3 size: 12 residues. Germline V gene lookup returns CDR1 GTSNPN and CDR2 SVGIG (reference sequence). CDR3 loop: CAWAGINYGYTF. Here the CDR3 DNA reads TGTGCCTGGGCCGGGATAAACTATGGCTACACCTTC.

This clonotype occurred a few times. V is TRBV25-1 and J is TRBJ2-1; TRBD2 matches at 9 bases. The length of the CDR3 is 16 residues. The germline gives CDR1 MGHDK, CDR2 SYGVNS. J lost 2 bases, V lost 2 bases, and 4 bases had no gene match. Written as DNA, the CDR3 is TGTGCCAGCAGTGAAATGGCTAGCGGGGCCTACAATGAGCAGTTCTTC. Its protein product is CASSEMASGAYNEQFF.

The chain links TRBV6-1 to TRBJ2-2; 8 bases line up with TRBD1. V trimming: 6 bases; J trimming: 0 bases; junction bases outside the gene matches: 12. Germline loops: CDR1 MNHNS, CDR2 SASEGT. CDR3 length equals 18 residues. The CDR3 sequence is CASSPGTGRTANTGELFF. The CDR3, as DNA: TGTGCCAGCAGCCCCGGGACAGGCCGAACCGCGAACACCGGGGAGCTGTTTTTT.

The gene calls are TRBV2 and TRBJ2-6; a weak D match, TRBD1 (6 bases). The germline gives CDR1 SNHLY, CDR2 FYNNEI. Deletions cut 4 bases from V and 0 bases from J, with 13 bases between. This CDR3 spans 17 amino acids. Written as DNA, the CDR3 is TGTGCCAGCAGTGGATGGACAGCGAGCTCTGGGGCCAACGTCCTGACTTTC. It translates to CASSGWTASSGANVLTF.